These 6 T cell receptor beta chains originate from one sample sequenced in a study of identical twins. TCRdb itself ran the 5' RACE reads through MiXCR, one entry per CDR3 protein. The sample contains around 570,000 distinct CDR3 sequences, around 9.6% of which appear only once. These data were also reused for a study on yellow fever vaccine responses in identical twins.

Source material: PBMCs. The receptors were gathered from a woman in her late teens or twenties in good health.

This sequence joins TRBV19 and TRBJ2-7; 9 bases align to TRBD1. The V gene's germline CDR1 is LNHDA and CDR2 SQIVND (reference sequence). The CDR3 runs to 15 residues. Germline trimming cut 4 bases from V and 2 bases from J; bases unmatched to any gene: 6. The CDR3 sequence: CASSNRDRVPYEQYF. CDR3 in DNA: TGTGCCAGTAGTAACCGGGACAGGGTCCCCTACGAGCAGTACTTC.

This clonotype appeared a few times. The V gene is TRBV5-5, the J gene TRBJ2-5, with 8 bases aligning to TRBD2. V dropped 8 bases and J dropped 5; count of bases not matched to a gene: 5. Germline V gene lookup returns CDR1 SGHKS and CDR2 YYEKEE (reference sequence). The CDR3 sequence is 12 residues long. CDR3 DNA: TGTGCCAGTGGGACTAGGGGGGAGACCCAGTACTTC. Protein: CASGTRGETQYF.

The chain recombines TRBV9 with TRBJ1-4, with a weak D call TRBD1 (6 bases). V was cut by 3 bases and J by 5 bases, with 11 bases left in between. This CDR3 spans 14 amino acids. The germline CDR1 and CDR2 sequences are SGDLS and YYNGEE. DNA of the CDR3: TGTGCCAGCAGCGAACAGGGCTCCAATGAAAAACTGTTTTTT. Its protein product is CASSEQGSNEKLFF.

The CDR3 region has the DNA TGTGCCTGGAGTGTACTCTACAATGAGCAGTTCTTC. Protein: CAWSVLYNEQFF. The V and J genes are TRBV30 and TRBJ2-1; D is ambiguous. Trimming took 0 bases from V and 3 from J, leaving 3 bases between them. This CDR3 comprises 12 residues. Germline V gives CDR1 GTSNPN, CDR2 SVGIG (reference sequence).

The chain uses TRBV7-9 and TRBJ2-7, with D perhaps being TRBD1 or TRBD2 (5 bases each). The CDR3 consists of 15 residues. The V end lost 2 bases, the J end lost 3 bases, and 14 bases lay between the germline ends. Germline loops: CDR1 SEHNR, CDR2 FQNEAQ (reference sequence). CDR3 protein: CASSLRVGTNYEQYF. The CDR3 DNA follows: TGTGCCAGCAGCTTACGGGTGGGGACCAACTACGAGCAGTACTTC. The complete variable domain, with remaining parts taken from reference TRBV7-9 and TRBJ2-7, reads DTGVSQNPRHKITKRGQNVTFRCDPISEHNRLYWYRQTLGQGPEFLTYFQNEAQLEKSRLLSDRFSAERPKGSFSTLEIQRTEQGDSAMYLCASSLRVGTNYEQYFGPGTRLTVT.

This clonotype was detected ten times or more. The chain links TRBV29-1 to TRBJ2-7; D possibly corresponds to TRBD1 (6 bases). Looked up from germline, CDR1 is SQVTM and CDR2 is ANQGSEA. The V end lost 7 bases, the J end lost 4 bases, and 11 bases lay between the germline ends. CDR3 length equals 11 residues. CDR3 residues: CSARGAYEQYF. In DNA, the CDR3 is TGCAGCGCCAGGGGTGCATACGAGCAGTACTTC.